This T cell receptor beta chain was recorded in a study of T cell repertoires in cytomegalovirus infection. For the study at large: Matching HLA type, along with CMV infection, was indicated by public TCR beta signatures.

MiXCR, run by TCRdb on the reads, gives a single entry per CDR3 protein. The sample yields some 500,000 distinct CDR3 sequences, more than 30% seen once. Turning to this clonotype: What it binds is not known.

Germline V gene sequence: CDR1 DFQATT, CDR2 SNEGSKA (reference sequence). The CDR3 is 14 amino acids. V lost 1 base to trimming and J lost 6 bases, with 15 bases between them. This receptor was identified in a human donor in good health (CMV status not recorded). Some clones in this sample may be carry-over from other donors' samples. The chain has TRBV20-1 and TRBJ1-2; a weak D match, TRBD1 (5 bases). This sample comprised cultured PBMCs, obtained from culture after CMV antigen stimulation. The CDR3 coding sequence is TGCAGTGCTAGAGCGGTTATCGGAGGGGATGGCTACACCTTC. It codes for CSARAVIGGDGYTF.